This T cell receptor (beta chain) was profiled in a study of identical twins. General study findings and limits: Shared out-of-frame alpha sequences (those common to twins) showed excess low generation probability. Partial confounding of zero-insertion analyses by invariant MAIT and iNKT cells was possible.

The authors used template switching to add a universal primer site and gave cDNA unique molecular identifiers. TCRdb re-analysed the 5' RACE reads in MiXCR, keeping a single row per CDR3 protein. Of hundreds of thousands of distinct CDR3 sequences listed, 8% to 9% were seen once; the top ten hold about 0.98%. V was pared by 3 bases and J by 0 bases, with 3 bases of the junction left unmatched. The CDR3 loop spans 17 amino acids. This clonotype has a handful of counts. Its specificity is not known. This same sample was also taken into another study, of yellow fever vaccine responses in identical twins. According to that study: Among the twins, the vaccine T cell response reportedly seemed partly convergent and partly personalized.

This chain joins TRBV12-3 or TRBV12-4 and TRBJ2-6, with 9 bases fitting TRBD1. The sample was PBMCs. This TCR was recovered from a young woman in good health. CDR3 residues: CASSLDRGDSGANVLTF. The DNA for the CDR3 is TGTGCCAGCAGTTTGGACAGGGGAGACTCTGGGGCCAACGTCCTGACTTTC.